Below are 17 T cell receptor beta chains sequenced from a single sample in a study of post-analysis software for immune sequencing data. Notes on the study in general: Included in a set of five TRBV segments more frequent in patients than controls were TRBV5-6, TRBV5-1 and TRBV20-1.

Sequencing libraries made from TCR beta cDNA carried unique molecular identifiers. TCRdb fed the PCR reads into MiXCR, producing one record per CDR3 protein. The table records 750,000 to 950,000 distinct CDR3 sequences, just over 45% of them present only once. No antigens are known for them. The sequenced sample was blood. The receptors come from a girl between 5 and 17 years old with multiple sclerosis.

The gene calls are TRBV5-4 and TRBJ2-7, with D tentatively TRBD2 (5 bases). Germline V gene data show CDR1 as SGHNT and CDR2 as YYREEE (reference sequence). V shed 7 bases and J shed 3 bases, with 14 bases lying between them. The CDR3 is 13 residues long. The CDR3 protein is CASQESGSYEQYF. The CDR3 nucleotides are TGTGCCAGCCAAGAAAGCGGCAGCTACGAGCAGTACTTC. The full variable domain, with the rest looked up from reference TRBV5-4 and TRBJ2-7, is ETGVTQSPTHLIKTRGQQVTLRCSSQSGHNTVSWYQQALGQGPQFIFQYYREEENGRGNFPPRFSGLQFPNYSSELNVNALELDDSALYLCASQESGSYEQYFGPGTRLTVT.

This clonotype was seen a handful of times. This sequence joins TRBV18 and TRBJ2-3; D remains unclear. The CDR3 spans 15 residues. Trimming removed 1 base from V and 0 bases from J, with 8 bases in between. Germline V gene data show CDR1 as KGHSH and CDR2 as LQKENI. The CDR3 here is CASSPRARSTDTQYF. CDR3 nucleotide sequence: TGTGCCAGCTCACCACGGGCGCGGAGCACAGATACGCAGTATTTT.

Worth noting for this clonotype: One end of the junction does not line up with germline, which may come from a read error. The chain joins TRBV29-1 to TRBJ1-1; possibly TRBD1 for D (5 bases). The germline V gene has CDR1 SQVTM and CDR2 ANQGSEA. The CDR3 sequence is 8 residues long. The CDR3 sequence is CSENGGHF. The CDR3 DNA reads TGCAGCGAGAACGGGGGTCATTTT. The full variable domain, completed using reference TRBV29-1 and TRBJ1-1, is SAVISQKPSRDICQRGTSLTIQCQVDSQVTMMFWYRQQPGQSLTLIATANQGSEATYESGFVIDKFPISRPNLTFSTLTVSNMSPEDSSIYLCSENGGHFGQGTRLTVV.

The rearrangement uses TRBV12-3 or TRBV12-4 and TRBJ1-1; no definite D call. V was clipped by 6 bases and J by 4 bases, with 9 bases between them. This CDR3 is 12 amino acids long. CDR3: CASRPLGTEAFF. The CDR3 DNA is TGTGCCAGCAGGCCTTTGGGCACTGAAGCTTTCTTT.

This clonotype was observed a few times. This chain links TRBV10-3 with TRBJ2-6; tentative D call: TRBD1 (6 bases). V dropped 4 bases and J dropped 0 bases, with 16 bases sitting between them. The CDR3 consists of 18 residues. Germline V gene lookup returns CDR1 ENHRY and CDR2 SYGVKD. The DNA for the CDR3 is TGTGCCATCAGTGCGACCGGACAGCCGCTCTCTGGGGCCAACGTCCTGACTTTC. Translated, it gives CAISATGQPLSGANVLTF.

V usage is TRBV7-6 and J usage is TRBJ2-7; 8 bases match TRBD1. Germline assignment: CDR1 SGHVS and CDR2 FNYEAQ. The CDR3 is 17 amino acids. The V and J ends lost 1 base and 1 base, in that order; junction bases with no gene match: 9. The CDR3 sequence: CASSLDAPGTGSYEQYF. The CDR3 coding sequence is TGTGCCAGCAGCTTAGATGCCCCCGGGACAGGTTCCTACGAGCAGTACTTC.

J is TRBJ2-7 and V is TRBV29-1; 7 bases fit TRBD1. Germline trimming cut 6 bases from V and 2 bases from J; bases unmatched to any gene: 10. Germline values: CDR1 SQVTM, CDR2 ANQGSEA. The CDR3 is made up of 14 amino acids. CDR3 DNA: TGCAGCGTCGAGGGCCAGGGGGACACCTACGAGCAGTACTTC. Protein: CSVEGQGDTYEQYF.

This chain links TRBV29-1 with TRBJ1-2; no reliable D call. V shed 4 bases and J shed 2 bases, with 20 bases lying between them. This CDR3 contains 16 residues. CDR1 SQVTM and CDR2 ANQGSEA come from the germline V gene. The CDR3 spells CSVVSARRGWNYGYTF. CDR3 nucleotides: TGCAGCGTTGTATCAGCCCGACGGGGATGGAACTATGGCTACACCTTC.

V gene TRBV15 combines with J gene TRBJ2-1; no definite D call. Germline V gene lookup returns CDR1 LNHNV and CDR2 YYDKDF (reference sequence). This CDR3 is built from 14 residues. The V end lost 5 bases, the J end lost 1 base, and 9 bases lay between the germline ends. CDR3: CATSGSASYNEQFF. CDR3 sequence (DNA): TGTGCCACCAGCGGCAGCGCTTCCTACAATGAGCAGTTCTTC.

The chain employs TRBV30 and TRBJ1-4; D unresolved. Trimming took 1 base from V and 8 from J, leaving 8 bases between them. CDR1 is GTSNPN, CDR2 SVGIG, per germline (reference sequence). The CDR3 length is 12 residues. In DNA, the CDR3 is TGTGCCTGGAGTGGGGAAGGGGAAAAACTGTTTTTT. Protein sequence: CAWSGEGEKLFF.

This clonotype has a handful of counts. The chain uses TRBV7-9 and TRBJ1-2; D unresolved. Germline loops: CDR1 SEHNR, CDR2 FQNEAQ (reference sequence). V lost 1 base and J lost 5, with 11 bases in between. The CDR3 covers 14 residues. The CDR3 spells CASSLETVVYGYTF. The CDR3 DNA is TGTGCCAGCAGCTTAGAGACGGTTGTATATGGCTACACCTTC.

This clonotype was recorded a few times. J is TRBJ1-2 and V is TRBV10-1; 10 bases match TRBD1. V lost 6 bases and J lost 5; bases outside the gene matches: 12. The CDR3 has 16 amino acids. CDR1 and CDR2 (germline): WNHNN, SYGVQD (reference sequence). The CDR3 reads CASRSGTGDDLYGYTF. CDR3 DNA sequence: TGCGCCAGCAGGTCCGGGACAGGGGACGATCTTTATGGCTACACCTTC.

The chain employs TRBV7-8 and TRBJ2-5, with 7 bases aligning to TRBD1. Germline loops: CDR1 SGHVS, CDR2 FQNEAQ. The CDR3 length is 17 residues. V shed 3 bases, J shed 1 base, and the junction held 11 bases outside the gene matches. CDR3 protein: CASSLAIGTAIQETQYF. CDR3 nucleotide sequence: TGTGCCAGCAGCTTGGCCATCGGGACAGCAATCCAAGAGACCCAGTACTTC.

The chain couples TRBV6-1 to TRBJ2-7; TRBD1 agrees at 9 bases. Germline CDR1 MNHNS, CDR2 SASEGT. V lost 8 bases, J lost 4 bases, and 9 bases stayed unmatched. The CDR3 is made up of 14 amino acids. The CDR3 region is CASGKGQGPYEQYF. The CDR3 DNA is TGTGCCAGCGGCAAGGGACAGGGCCCTTACGAGCAGTACTTC.

The CDR3 DNA is TGTGCCAGTAGCCATTCGGCCAGGGGGCTCGGCTATGGCTACACCTTC. This translates into CASSHSARGLGYGYTF. The rearrangement uses TRBV19 and TRBJ1-2; the match to TRBD1 covers 8 bases. Trimming removed 6 bases from V and 4 bases from J; junction bases left unmatched: 13. This CDR3 comprises 16 residues. CDR1 and CDR2 from the germline V gene are LNHDA and SQIVND (reference sequence).

This chain joins TRBV24-1 and TRBJ1-5; no firm D call. CDR1 and CDR2 (germline): KGHDR, SFDVKD. Trimming took 5 bases from V and 5 from J, leaving 9 bases between them. The CDR3 is 13 residues long. CDR3 amino acids: CATSGGRDQPQHF. As DNA, the CDR3 is TGTGCCACCAGTGGAGGCAGAGATCAGCCCCAGCATTTT.

This clonotype was seen only a few times. CDR3 region: CASSLTTDYGYTF. The CDR3 nucleotides are TGTGCCAGCAGTCTAACGACTGACTATGGCTACACCTTC. The rearrangement joins TRBV6-5 to TRBJ1-2, with no clear D. Germline lookup yields CDR1 MNHEY and CDR2 SVGAGI. The CDR3 extends over 13 amino acids. Trimming stripped 5 bases from V and 3 bases from J, with 10 bases between.